This TCR beta chain was recorded in a study of memory B cells and T cells in multiple sclerosis. The study, taken as a whole, reports: Normalization was needed because clone-set size differences affected shared clonotype counts.

Clones were sequenced by immunoSEQ multiplex PCR, and TCRdb holds only the in-frame ones, with some missing. The sample shows about 14,000 clones, roughly three quarters of them seen only once. CDR3 length: 14 amino acids. Germline V gene lookup returns CDR1 SGHRS and CDR2 YFSETQ. Trimming took 4 bases from V and 0 from J; bases not matched to a gene: 4. Relative to its sample, this clone is medium-sized. The antigen remains undetermined. Sequenced material: memory (CD45RO+) CD4+ T cells from blood. The TCR was taken from a human donor with multiple sclerosis. V usage is TRBV5-1 and J usage is TRBJ2-7; TRBD1 aligns across 7 bases. CDR3: CASSQRQGSYEQYF. The CDR3 region has the DNA TGCGCCAGCAGCCAACGACAGGGCTCCTACGAGCAGTACTTC.